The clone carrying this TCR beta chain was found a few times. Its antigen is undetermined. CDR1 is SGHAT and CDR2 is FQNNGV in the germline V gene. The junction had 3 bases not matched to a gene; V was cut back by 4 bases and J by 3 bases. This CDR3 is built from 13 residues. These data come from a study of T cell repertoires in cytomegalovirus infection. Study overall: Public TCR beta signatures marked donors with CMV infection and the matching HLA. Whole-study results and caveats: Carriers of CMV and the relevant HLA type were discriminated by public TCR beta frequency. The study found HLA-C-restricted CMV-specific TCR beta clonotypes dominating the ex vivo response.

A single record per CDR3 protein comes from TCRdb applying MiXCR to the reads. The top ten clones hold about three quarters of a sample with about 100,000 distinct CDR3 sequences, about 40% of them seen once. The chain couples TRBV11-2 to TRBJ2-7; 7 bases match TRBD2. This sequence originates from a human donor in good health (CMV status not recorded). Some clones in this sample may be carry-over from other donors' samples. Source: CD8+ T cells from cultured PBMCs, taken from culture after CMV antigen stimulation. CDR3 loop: CASSWGLRYEQYF. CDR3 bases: TGTGCCAGCAGCTGGGGACTACGCTACGAGCAGTACTTC.